These 22 T cell receptor beta chains were sequenced from one sample in a study of shared clonotypes between healthy human individuals. Sequencing was performed with immunoSEQ multiplex PCR; in TCRdb, only in-frame clones are kept and a portion is missing. Of about 320,000 clones in the sample, around 87% were seen once. Sequencing was carried out using memory CD8+ T cells sorted from blood. Subset specified: CD45RO+ cells pooled with CCR7-negative TemRA cells. The receptors come from a man aged 18 to 30 in good health.

The gene calls are TRBV7-9 and TRBJ1-1; the D is unclear. The V end lost 0 bases, the J end lost 3 bases, and 11 bases lay between the germline ends. The V gene's germline CDR1 is SEHNR and CDR2 FQNEAQ (reference sequence). The CDR3 consists of 15 residues. The DNA for the CDR3 is TGTGCCAGCAGCTTAGCGGCTGGGTGGGACACTGAAGCTTTCTTT. This gives the protein CASSLAAGWDTEAFF.

The rearrangement uses TRBV14 and TRBJ1-2, with D possibly matching TRBD1 (5 bases). Trimming removed 1 base from V and 5 bases from J, with 11 bases in between. From germline, CDR1 is SGHDN and CDR2 FVKESK. The CDR3 is 14 amino acids. The CDR3 spells CASSQATTGYGYTF. The DNA for the CDR3 is TGTGCCAGCAGCCAAGCCACCACAGGTTATGGCTACACCTTC.

The chain employs TRBV11-2 and TRBJ2-5; 8 bases fit TRBD1. V was pared by 2 bases and J by 3 bases, with 8 bases of the junction left unmatched. Germline V gene data show CDR1 as SGHAT and CDR2 as FQNNGV. The CDR3 covers 16 residues. The CDR3: CASSLWGQEEKETQYF. Written as DNA, the CDR3 is TGTGCCAGCAGCTTATGGGGACAGGAGGAAAAAGAGACCCAGTACTTC.

At least ten counts were recorded for this clone. The chain carries TRBV4-1 and TRBJ2-3; D is perhaps TRBD2 (5 bases). V was clipped by 6 bases and J by 1 base, with 11 bases between them. CDR1 is MGHRA, CDR2 YSYEKL, per germline. This CDR3 is built from 14 residues. Here the CDR3 reads CASRGGLGTDTQYF. The CDR3 nucleotides are TGCGCCAGCAGAGGTGGACTTGGCACAGATACGCAGTATTTT.

This clone was seen a single time. The chain links TRBV4-1 to TRBJ1-5, with 10 bases matching TRBD1. The germline gives CDR1 MGHRA, CDR2 YSYEKL. This CDR3 is 17 amino acids long. Unmatched junction bases numbered 4, after V lost 1 base and J lost 1 base. CDR3 coding DNA: TGCGCCAGCAGCCAAGGACAGGGGGCGATCAGCAATCAGCCCCAGCATTTT. Amino acids: CASSQGQGAISNQPQHF.

The DNA for the CDR3 is TGTGCCTGGGCGTGGGGGCAAGAGACCCAGTACTTC. As protein: CAWAWGQETQYF. The chain joins TRBV30 to TRBJ2-5; D may be TRBD1 or TRBD2 (5 bases each). V lost 5 bases and J lost 2, with 9 bases in between. The CDR3 runs to 12 residues. Germline V gene lookup returns CDR1 GTSNPN and CDR2 SVGIG (reference sequence).

The rearrangement uses TRBV4-1 and TRBJ2-5, with 9 bases that match TRBD2. The CDR3 loop spans 15 amino acids. Trimming removed 1 base from V and 3 bases from J; junction bases left unmatched: 3. From germline, CDR1 is MGHRA and CDR2 YSYEKL. The CDR3 is CASSQVLAGKETQYF. The CDR3 nucleotides are TGCGCCAGCAGCCAAGTTCTAGCGGGGAAAGAGACCCAGTACTTC.

The genes are TRBV5-6 and TRBJ2-7; a weak D match, TRBD2 (5 bases). V lost 0 bases and J 3 bases, leaving 13 bases between the germline ends. Looked up from germline, CDR1 is SGHDT and CDR2 is YYEEEE. The CDR3 covers 15 residues. In nucleotides, the CDR3 is TGTGCCAGCAGCTTGGGAGGGAGAGCCCACTACGAGCAGTACTTC. Amino acid sequence: CASSLGGRAHYEQYF.

This chain uses TRBV7-8 with TRBJ1-4, with D unclear. Germline V CDR1 and CDR2: SGHVS, FQNEAQ. The CDR3 extends over 14 amino acids. Trimming shortened V by 4 bases and J by 10 bases, and 16 bases separated the two germline ends. The CDR3 nucleotides read TGTGCCAGCAGCTCGGGCGTCGGAGGAGTAAAACTGTTTTTT. Protein: CASSSGVGGVKLFF.

Here the CDR3 DNA reads TGCAGCGTTGAAGGGACAGGGTTAAGCGAGCAGTACTTC. Encoded protein: CSVEGTGLSEQYF. V gene TRBV29-1 combines with J gene TRBJ2-7; 8 bases align to TRBD1. Germline CDR1 and CDR2: SQVTM and ANQGSEA. J was trimmed by 6 bases and V by 1 base; bases with no gene match: 5. The CDR3 is made up of 13 amino acids.

J is TRBJ1-2 and V is TRBV5-4, with D unresolved. This CDR3 contains 16 residues. The germline CDR1 and CDR2 sequences are SGHNT and YYREEE (reference sequence). V lost 0 bases to trimming and J lost 5 bases, with 17 bases between them. CDR3 sequence reads: CASSLVGPIESYGYTF. The CDR3 DNA sequence: TGTGCCAGCAGCTTGGTTGGGCCAATAGAGTCATATGGCTACACCTTC.

This clone occurred many times. V gene TRBV6-1 combines with J gene TRBJ2-7; D is possibly TRBD1 (6 bases). Germline V gives CDR1 MNHNS, CDR2 SASEGT. The CDR3 spans 14 residues. The V gene lost 5 bases and the J gene lost 3 bases, with 14 bases spanning the gap. CDR3 in DNA: TGTGCCAGCAGTAGCCCCCAGGGGTACTACGAGCAGTACTTC. This encodes CASSSPQGYYEQYF.

The chain employs TRBV7-9 and TRBJ2-1, with D tentatively TRBD2 (6 bases). CDR1 and CDR2 (germline): SEHNR, FQNEAQ (reference sequence). The CDR3 length is 17 residues. Trimming left V 4 bases short and J 0 bases short, with 16 bases between. As DNA, the CDR3 is TGTGCCAGCAGCTCCGCCCCCGGCGGGAACTCCTACAATGAGCAGTTCTTC. As protein: CASSSAPGGNSYNEQFF.

The chain carries TRBV11-2 and TRBJ2-7; TRBD1 aligns across 9 bases. The length of the CDR3 is 14 residues. Unmatched junction bases numbered 7, after V lost 6 bases and J lost 4 bases. Germline V gene lookup returns CDR1 SGHAT and CDR2 FQNNGV. CDR3 loop: CASRPQGAEYEQYF. DNA of the CDR3: TGTGCCAGCAGACCACAGGGGGCAGAGTACGAGCAGTACTTC. Full variable domain (missing parts from reference TRBV11-2 and TRBJ2-7): EAGVAQSPRYKIIEKRQSVAFWCNPISGHATLYWYQQILGQGPKLLIQFQNNGVVDDSQLPKDRFSAERLKGVDSTLKIQPAKLEDSAVYLCASRPQGAEYEQYFGPGTRLTVT.

The rearrangement uses TRBV5-6 and TRBJ2-1; D is uncertain. The V gene lost 0 bases and the J gene lost 5 bases, with 9 bases spanning the gap. This CDR3 is built from 14 residues. Germline CDR1 and CDR2: SGHDT and YYEEEE. The CDR3 region has the DNA TGTGCCAGCAGCTTGGATAGCAGCGACAATGAGCAGTTCTTC. Translated, it gives CASSLDSSDNEQFF.

This clone has ten or more counts. The chain employs TRBV4-1 and TRBJ2-1; D is undetermined. V lost 1 base and J 0 bases, leaving 10 bases between the germline ends. Germline CDR1 is MGHRA and CDR2 is YSYEKL. This CDR3 region has 16 residues. The chain's CDR3 is CASSQVVQSSYNEQFF. CDR3 DNA: TGCGCCAGCAGCCAAGTAGTCCAAAGCTCCTACAATGAGCAGTTCTTC.

This chain joins TRBV28 and TRBJ2-7, with D perhaps TRBD1 (6 bases). There are 14 residues in the CDR3. Trimming pared 6 bases from V and 4 bases from J, leaving 16 bases between. CDR1 and CDR2 from the germline V gene are MDHEN and SYDVKM. In DNA form, the CDR3 reads TGTGCCAGCAGCCAACAGGGTACTAATTACGAGCAGTACTTC. Amino acids: CASSQQGTNYEQYF.

The rearrangement uses TRBV28 and TRBJ2-5, with TRBD2 matching over 7 bases. Germline V gives CDR1 MDHEN, CDR2 SYDVKM. Trimming took 2 bases from V and 3 from J; bases not matched to a gene: 3. The CDR3 has 14 residues. CDR3 DNA sequence: TGTGCCAGCAGTTTACCCAGCGGGAAAGAGACCCAGTACTTC. Protein product: CASSLPSGKETQYF. Full variable domain (rest looked up from reference TRBV28 and TRBJ2-5): DVKVTQSSRYLVKRTGEKVFLECVQDMDHENMFWYRQDPGLGLRLIYFSYDVKMKEKGDIPEGYSVSREKKERFSLILESASTNQTSMYLCASSLPSGKETQYFGPGTRLLVL.

This chain uses TRBV30 with TRBJ1-1; D unclear. Germline values: CDR1 GTSNPN, CDR2 SVGIG (reference sequence). Trimming left V 3 bases short and J 1 base short, with 12 bases between. This CDR3 region has 14 residues. CDR3 amino acids: CAWRLVAPNTEAFF. Here the CDR3 DNA reads TGTGCCTGGAGGCTGGTAGCTCCGAACACTGAAGCTTTCTTT.

The chain is built from TRBV15 and TRBJ1-1; 8 bases are shared with TRBD1. CDR3 length: 16 amino acids. Per the germline V gene, CDR1 is LNHNV and CDR2 is YYDKDF (reference sequence). With V trimmed by 1 base and J by 2 bases, 6 bases remained unmatched. CDR3 sequence: CATSRGSDRGNTEAFF. In DNA form, the CDR3 reads TGTGCCACCAGCAGAGGTAGTGACAGGGGAAACACTGAAGCTTTCTTT.

The chain couples TRBV4-1 to TRBJ2-7; D may be TRBD2 (5 bases). Germline V gene lookup returns CDR1 MGHRA and CDR2 YSYEKL. This CDR3 spans 14 amino acids. The ends were cut back, 6 bases at V and 0 bases at J, with 12 bases in the middle. The CDR3 loop is CASSITGSSYEQYF. The DNA for the CDR3 is TGCGCCAGCAGTATTACGGGGAGCTCCTACGAGCAGTACTTC.

This chain links TRBV13 with TRBJ2-5; no firm D call. V shed 5 bases and J shed 2 bases, with 9 bases lying between them. The CDR3 is 13 residues long. CDR1 PRHDT and CDR2 FYEKMQ come from the germline V gene (reference sequence). DNA for the CDR3: TGTGCCAGCAGCCTTCGGATACAAGAGACCCAGTACTTC. The encoded protein is CASSLRIQETQYF.